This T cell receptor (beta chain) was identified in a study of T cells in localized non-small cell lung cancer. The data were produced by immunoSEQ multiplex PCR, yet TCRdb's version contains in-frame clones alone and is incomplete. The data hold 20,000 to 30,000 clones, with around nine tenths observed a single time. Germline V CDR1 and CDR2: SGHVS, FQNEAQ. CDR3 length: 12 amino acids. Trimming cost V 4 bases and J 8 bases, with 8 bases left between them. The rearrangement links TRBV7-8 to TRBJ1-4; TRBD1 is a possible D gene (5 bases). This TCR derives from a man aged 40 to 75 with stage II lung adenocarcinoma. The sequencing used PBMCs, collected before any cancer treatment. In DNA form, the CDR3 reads TGTGCCAGCAGCTCCCCAGGGGAAAAACTGTTTTTT. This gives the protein CASSSPGEKLFF. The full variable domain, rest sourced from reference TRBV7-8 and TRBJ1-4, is GAGVSQSPRYKVAKRGQDVALRCDPISGHVSLFWYQQALGQGPEFLTYFQNEAQLDKSGLPSDRFFAERPEGSVSTLKIQRTQQEDSAVYLCASSSPGEKLFFGSGTQLSVL.